These 15 T cell receptor beta chains came from one sample sequenced in a study of T cell responses to AZD1222 COVID-19 vaccine. Sequencing used immunoSEQ multiplex PCR; TCRdb keeps in-frame clones, though not all of them. This table has about 130,000 clones, approximately 91% appearing once. The specimen comprised peripheral blood, sampled 28 days after the second AZD1222 dose. The receptors derive from an adult who received the AZD1222 COVID-19 vaccine.

V gene TRBV9 combines with J gene TRBJ1-4, with 9 bases lining up with TRBD1. This CDR3 is 15 amino acids long. V trimming: 5 bases; J trimming: 8 bases; junction bases outside the gene matches: 10. CDR1 and CDR2 (germline): SGDLS, YYNGEE. Here the CDR3 DNA reads TGTGCCAGCAGTTTTGGGGGACAGGGCTCCGAAAAACTGTTTTTT. This sequence encodes CASSFGGQGSEKLFF.

V is TRBV7-2 and J is TRBJ1-1; TRBD1 matches at 7 bases. J lost 8 bases, V lost 1 base, and 1 base had no gene match. CDR1 is SGHTA and CDR2 is FQGNSA in the germline V gene. This CDR3 is built from 12 residues. This chain's CDR3 is CASSLGQGEAFF. In DNA, the CDR3 is TGTGCCAGCAGCTTAGGACAGGGAGAAGCTTTCTTT.

The CDR3 region is CASSAGTGGTEAFF. DNA of the CDR3: TGTGCCAGCTCAGCCGGGACAGGGGGGACTGAAGCTTTCTTT. The chain recombines TRBV6-5 with TRBJ1-1, with 11 bases that match TRBD1. CDR3 length: 14 amino acids. Germline values: CDR1 MNHEY, CDR2 SVGAGI. V dropped 8 bases and J dropped 5; count of bases not matched to a gene: 7.

The chain is built from TRBV6-5 and TRBJ1-1, with 7 bases matching TRBD1. Germline CDR1 is MNHEY and CDR2 is SVGAGI. The junction had 10 bases not matched to a gene; V was cut back by 5 bases and J by 4 bases. The CDR3 has 15 residues. The CDR3 sequence is CASSLRQGPSTEAFF. CDR3 in DNA: TGTGCCAGCAGTCTTCGACAGGGACCGAGCACTGAAGCTTTCTTT.

The V call is TRBV24-1, the J call TRBJ1-3; 9 bases match TRBD1. The germline V gene encodes CDR1 KGHDR and CDR2 SFDVKD. This CDR3 has 14 amino acids. Trimming at V came to 7 bases and at J to 3 bases, leaving 3 bases not matched to a gene. CDR3 amino acids: CATRGQGDGNTIYF. The DNA of the CDR3 is TGTGCCACCAGGGGACAGGGTGATGGAAACACCATATATTTT.

This chain connects TRBV7-9 to TRBJ2-1, with D perhaps being TRBD1 or TRBD2 (5 bases each). Germline V gives CDR1 SEHNR, CDR2 FQNEAQ (reference sequence). The V and J ends lost 1 base and 9 bases respectively, with 16 bases between them. There are 15 residues in the CDR3. For the CDR3, the DNA is TGTGCCAGCAGCTTAGTCGGGGCAGTCCGCGGTGAGCAGTTCTTC. Amino acid sequence: CASSLVGAVRGEQFF.

Here the CDR3 reads CASREAGGNLKEKLFF. In DNA form, the CDR3 reads TGCGCCAGCCGGGAAGCAGGGGGCAACTTAAAAGAAAAACTGTTTTTT. The rearrangement links TRBV4-1 to TRBJ1-4; 8 bases are a match to TRBD1. Losses at the gene ends were 8 bases for V and 8 bases for J; bases not matched to a gene: 16. Germline values: CDR1 MGHRA, CDR2 YSYEKL. The CDR3 contains 16 residues.

The V call is TRBV6-5, the J call TRBJ2-7, with TRBD2 as a possible D gene (6 bases). Between the trimmed V and J ends, which lost 2 bases and 3 bases, there was a span of 11 bases. This CDR3 region has 14 residues. The germline CDR1 and CDR2 sequences are MNHEY and SVGAGI. The CDR3 nucleotides are TGTGCCAGCAGTTACCTGGGGGGAGGCTACGAGCAGTACTTC. Residues: CASSYLGGGYEQYF.

The chain recombines TRBV7-9 with TRBJ2-1; D is unclear. This CDR3 is built from 13 residues. The V end was cut by 1 base, the J end by 9 bases, with 10 bases between. Germline CDR1 reads SEHNR; CDR2 reads FQNEAQ (reference sequence). CDR3 sequence: CASSLGFSTEQFF. In nucleotides, the CDR3 is TGTGCCAGCAGCTTAGGGTTTTCGACTGAGCAGTTCTTC.

The chain recombines TRBV7-9 with TRBJ1-2; TRBD1 might be the D (5 bases). This CDR3 is 15 amino acids long. The V and J ends lost 2 bases and 2 bases respectively, with 12 bases between them. Germline values: CDR1 SEHNR, CDR2 FQNEAQ (reference sequence). The CDR3 DNA sequence: TGTGCCAGCAGCTTAAGTCAAAGGGGCAACTATGGCTACACCTTC. Residues: CASSLSQRGNYGYTF.

The rearrangement uses TRBV11-2 and TRBJ2-3; D may match TRBD1 or TRBD2 (5 bases each). From germline, CDR1 is SGHAT and CDR2 FQNNGV. There are 13 residues in the CDR3. The ends were cut back, 5 bases at V and 5 bases at J, with 11 bases in the middle. The CDR3: CASSLERGDTQYF. The CDR3 bases are TGTGCCAGCAGCCTCGAGAGGGGAGATACGCAGTATTTT.

The chain is built from TRBV9 and TRBJ2-7; D not certain. CDR1 and CDR2 (germline): SGDLS, YYNGEE. This CDR3 is built from 15 residues. The V end lost 0 bases, the J end lost 3 bases, and 13 bases lay between the germline ends. The DNA for the CDR3 is TGTGCCAGCAGCGTAGAGGTCAGTGGAGTCTACGAGCAGTACTTC. This encodes CASSVEVSGVYEQYF.

The genes are TRBV5-4 and TRBJ2-7; no definite D call. The CDR3 has 14 residues. Deletions cut 2 bases from V and 6 bases from J, with 15 bases between. Germline-derived CDR1 and CDR2 are SGHNT and YYREEE (reference sequence). Here the CDR3 DNA reads TGTGCCAGCAGCTTATCTAGGTCCCCCCGCGAGCAGTACTTC. Translating gives CASSLSRSPREQYF.

J is TRBJ1-3 and V is TRBV12-5; 12 bases are a match to TRBD1. The CDR3 consists of 20 residues. The V gene end was trimmed by 0 bases and the J gene end by 1 base; junction bases not matched to a gene: 10. Germline V gene sequence: CDR1 LGHNT, CDR2 FRNRAP. The CDR3 here is CASGLVFWGQGAFSGNTIYF. For the CDR3, the DNA is TGTGCTAGTGGTTTGGTATTCTGGGGACAGGGGGCTTTTTCTGGAAACACCATATATTTT.

V gene TRBV5-1 combines with J gene TRBJ2-3, with TRBD1 matching 11 bases. This CDR3 contains 15 residues. Germline V gene lookup returns CDR1 SGHRS and CDR2 YFSETQ. Germline trimming cut 4 bases from V and 4 bases from J; bases unmatched to any gene: 5. The CDR3 region is CASSIGTGGSDTQYF. As DNA, the CDR3 is TGCGCCAGCAGCATAGGGACAGGGGGGTCAGATACGCAGTATTTT.